The 30 T cell receptor beta chains below were found in one sample sequenced in a study of identical twins. Via MiXCR, TCRdb re-called the 5' RACE reads, giving one row per CDR3 protein. The table has 300,000 to 400,000 distinct CDR3 sequences, more than 9% seen once. These data also formed part of another study, on yellow fever vaccine responses in identical twins.

The material sequenced was CD8+ T cells sorted from blood. These receptors were taken from a young woman in good health.

With respect to this clonotype: A single base separates this from a much larger clone, so it may be a read error. This chain connects TRBV6-5 to TRBJ2-1; 9 bases are a match to TRBD2. Trimming removed 2 bases from V and 7 bases from J; junction bases left unmatched: 6. In germline, CDR1 is MNHEY, CDR2 SVGAGI. This CDR3 contains 15 residues. The CDR3, as DNA: TGTGCCAGCAGTTACGAGGCTAGCGGGGCGAATGAGCAGTTCTTC. Translated, it gives CASSYEASGANEQFF.

The chain has TRBV6-5 and TRBJ2-7, with unresolved D. V was trimmed by 6 bases and J by 3 bases, leaving 18 bases between them. Germline CDR1 reads MNHEY; CDR2 reads SVGAGI. The CDR3 has 15 residues. CDR3 nucleotides: TGTGCCAGCAGCTACGGCTACAGAGCCGACTACGAGCAGTACTTC. Amino acid sequence: CASSYGYRADYEQYF.

This clonotype has only a few counts. The chain has TRBV4-2 and TRBJ2-7; possibly TRBD1 or TRBD2 for D (5 bases each). V was trimmed by 0 bases and J by 0 bases, leaving 12 bases between them. CDR3 size: 16 residues. CDR1 and CDR2 (germline): LGHNA, YNFKEQ. In DNA, the CDR3 is TGTGCCAGCAGCCAAGATCCAGCTGGGGGCTCCTACGAGCAGTACTTC. As protein: CASSQDPAGGSYEQYF.

V and J are TRBV2 and TRBJ2-7; tentative D call: TRBD1 (5 bases). The germline V gene has CDR1 SNHLY and CDR2 FYNNEI. V was clipped by 1 base and J by 1 base, with 8 bases between them. CDR3 length: 14 residues. Here the CDR3 reads CASSEGRASYEQYV. The CDR3, as DNA: TGTGCCAGCAGTGAAGGCAGGGCGTCCTACGAGCAGTACGTC.

The chain couples TRBV12-3 or TRBV12-4 to TRBJ2-7, with D perhaps matching TRBD1 or TRBD2 (5 bases each). The CDR3 totals 16 residues. Trimming took off 6 bases at V and 6 bases at J, with 24 bases between the two ends. CDR3 protein: CASSAGLGVPRCEQYV. CDR3 nucleotides: TGTGCCAGCAGCGCCGGTTTGGGGGTCCCAAGGTGCGAGCAGTACGTC.

V gene TRBV11-2 combines with J gene TRBJ2-1, with D possibly matching TRBD2 (7 bases). This CDR3 region has 18 residues. CDR1 SGHAT and CDR2 FQNNGV come from the germline V gene. V gave up 3 bases and J gave up 8 bases, with 26 bases separating them. The CDR3 DNA reads as TGTGCCAGCAGCTTCGATGGCGCGGGGGCGGACTGGCGGGATGAGCAGTTCTTC. Translation: CASSFDGAGADWRDEQFF.

The sample holds a few counts of this clonotype. The chain employs TRBV20-1 and TRBJ1-1, with 8 positions matching TRBD1. CDR1 is DFQATT and CDR2 is SNEGSKA in the germline V gene (reference sequence). With V trimmed by 6 bases and J by 6 bases, 3 bases remained unmatched. This CDR3 region has 11 residues. The CDR3 sequence: CSAPDRAEAFF. The CDR3 DNA reads TGCAGTGCCCCGGACAGGGCTGAAGCTTTCTTT.

The chain employs TRBV12-3 or TRBV12-4 and TRBJ2-1; 11 bases fit TRBD2. The CDR3 is 14 residues long. Trimming at V came to 5 bases and at J to 9 bases, leaving 6 bases not matched to a gene. The CDR3: CASSLSGRAGEQFF. The DNA of the CDR3 is TGTGCCAGCAGTCTTAGCGGGAGGGCCGGTGAGCAGTTCTTC.

This clonotype was counted between two and nine times. This sequence joins TRBV7-9 and TRBJ2-1, with D possibly TRBD2 on 6 matching bases. The germline gives CDR1 SEHNR, CDR2 FQNEAQ (reference sequence). V was clipped by 4 bases and J by 6 bases, with 19 bases between them. This CDR3 contains 16 residues. CDR3: CASSSGVGTHRNEQFF. In DNA form, the CDR3 reads TGTGCCAGCAGCTCGGGGGTTGGGACCCACCGCAATGAGCAGTTCTTC. Full variable domain (rest looked up from reference TRBV7-9 and TRBJ2-1): DTGVSQNPRHKITKRGQNVTFRCDPISEHNRLYWYRQTLGQGPEFLTYFQNEAQLEKSRLLSDRFSAERPKGSFSTLEIQRTEQGDSAMYLCASSSGVGTHRNEQFFGPGTRLTVL.

This clonotype was observed many times. The chain links TRBV3-1 to TRBJ2-2; D not certain. The germline V gene encodes CDR1 LGHDT and CDR2 YNNKEL (reference sequence). V dropped 0 bases and J dropped 1 base, with 12 bases sitting between them. The CDR3 contains 17 residues. CDR3 in amino acids: CASSQETHELNTGELFF. In nucleotides, the CDR3 is TGTGCCAGCAGCCAAGAGACACATGAGCTGAACACCGGGGAGCTGTTTTTT.

In this sample, this clonotype turned up a few times. The V and J genes are TRBV6-5 and TRBJ1-4; a weak D match, TRBD1 (5 bases). The length of the CDR3 is 14 residues. Germline-derived CDR1 and CDR2 are MNHEY and SVGAGI. V lost 6 bases and J lost 1, with 9 bases in between. In DNA form, the CDR3 reads TGTGCCAGCAGACTCGACAGAACTAATGAAAAACTGTTTTTT. Its translation is CASRLDRTNEKLFF.

This clonotype was seen a few times. V and J are TRBV6-1 and TRBJ2-1; 11 nucleotides line up with TRBD2. This CDR3 spans 17 amino acids. V dropped 8 bases and J dropped 1; count of bases not matched to a gene: 10. Germline assignment: CDR1 MNHNS and CDR2 SASEGT. The CDR3 here is CASAASGGLTSYNEQFF. CDR3 coding DNA: TGTGCCAGCGCCGCTAGCGGGGGGCTCACATCCTACAATGAGCAGTTCTTC.

A few counts support this clonotype. This sequence joins TRBV5-6 and TRBJ1-1, with 9 nucleotides matching TRBD1. Germline values: CDR1 SGHDT, CDR2 YYEEEE. The J segment lost 1 base and the V segment lost 1 base, leaving 5 bases of the junction unmatched. The CDR3 covers 16 residues. Here the CDR3 reads CASSLFTGGRNTEAFF. CDR3 DNA sequence: TGTGCCAGCAGCTTGTTTACAGGGGGCCGGAACACTGAAGCTTTCTTT.

This rearrangement joins TRBV13 to TRBJ2-7; TRBD1 is a possible D gene (6 bases). The CDR3 is 14 amino acids. Germline V CDR1 and CDR2: PRHDT, FYEKMQ (reference sequence). V was clipped by 5 bases and J by 0 bases, with 11 bases between them. CDR3 loop: CASSPIRGSYEQYF. The CDR3 DNA reads TGTGCCAGCAGCCCAATCAGGGGCTCCTACGAGCAGTACTTC.

The V call is TRBV12-3 or TRBV12-4, the J call TRBJ1-1; D is possibly TRBD1 (5 bases). The CDR3 sequence is 15 residues long. The germline V and J ends were trimmed by 7 bases and 6 bases, with 21 bases remaining between them. The CDR3, as DNA: TGTGCCAGCACCCACCTTCGACAGTTCTTACCTGAAGCTTTCTTT. This codes for CASTHLRQFLPEAFF.

This clonotype was counted a few times. V gene TRBV12-3 or TRBV12-4 combines with J gene TRBJ1-1; tentative D call: TRBD1 (5 bases). The V end was cut by 3 bases, the J end by 1 base, with 12 bases between. The CDR3 sequence is 15 residues long. The CDR3 is CASSFLSGPNTEAFF. The CDR3 nucleotides read TGTGCCAGCAGTTTTTTGTCGGGGCCGAACACTGAAGCTTTCTTT.

The chain links TRBV5-6 to TRBJ2-7; 10 bases match TRBD2. The CDR3 covers 15 residues. Trimming removed 4 bases from V and 7 bases from J; junction bases left unmatched: 11. CDR1 and CDR2 (germline): SGHDT, YYEEEE. As DNA, the CDR3 is TGTGCCAGCAGCCCCCTGGGACTAGCGTCGGGGGAGCAGTACTTC. This gives the protein CASSPLGLASGEQYF.

In its sample, this clonotype was seen a few times. The chain is built from TRBV24-1 and TRBJ2-3; D gene unclear. CDR1 and CDR2 from the germline V gene are KGHDR and SFDVKD. Trimming removed 1 base at V and 1 base at J, with 8 bases between. The CDR3 is 15 residues long. The DNA for the CDR3 is TGTGCCACCAGTGATTTCCCTACCCGCACAGATACGCAGTATTTT. Translation: CATSDFPTRTDTQYF.

This sequence joins TRBV7-8 and TRBJ1-3, with D unclear. Germline CDR1 is SGHVS and CDR2 is FQNEAQ. V was cut by 5 bases and J by 1 base, with 15 bases left in between. The CDR3 runs 16 residues. The CDR3 loop reads CASSVTPSGSGNTIYF. The CDR3 nucleotides read TGTGCCAGCAGCGTGACACCTTCGGGGTCTGGAAACACCATATATTTT.

This clonotype has only a few counts. This sequence joins TRBV7-8 and TRBJ2-7; TRBD2 matches at 8 bases. The CDR3 sequence is 14 residues long. CDR1 and CDR2 from the germline V gene are SGHVS and FQNEAQ. Losses at the gene ends were 2 bases for V and 4 bases for J; bases not matched to a gene: 4. The CDR3 spells CASSLPGRGYEQYF. CDR3 DNA: TGTGCCAGCAGCTTACCCGGGAGGGGGTACGAGCAGTACTTC.

This clonotype has more than one count but fewer than ten. The rearrangement links TRBV9 to TRBJ2-5, with TRBD1 identical over 7 bases. The length of the CDR3 is 15 residues. Looked up from germline, CDR1 is SGDLS and CDR2 is YYNGEE. Trimming at V came to 3 bases and at J to 2 bases, leaving 7 bases not matched to a gene. The CDR3 reads CASSAPRTGQETQYF. CDR3 bases: TGTGCCAGCAGCGCACCCAGGACAGGTCAAGAGACCCAGTACTTC.

The DNA for the CDR3 is TGTGCCAGCAGCTTGTGGGGGAGGGTTAGCGAAACCTCGAACACCGGGGAGCTGTTTTTT. It specifies CASSLWGRVSETSNTGELFF. The chain has TRBV5-4 and TRBJ2-2, with 7 bases matching TRBD2. Losses at the gene ends were 1 base for V and 0 bases for J; bases not matched to a gene: 15. This CDR3 is built from 20 residues. Germline V CDR1 and CDR2: SGHNT, YYREEE (reference sequence).

V gene TRBV5-1 combines with J gene TRBJ2-3, with 7 bases matching TRBD1. This CDR3 spans 15 amino acids. The germline gives CDR1 SGHRS, CDR2 YFSETQ. V gave up 0 bases and J gave up 2 bases; unmatched junction bases: 3. The DNA of the CDR3 is TGCGCCAGCAGCTTGGAGGGGGCAGACACAGATACGCAGTATTTT. It encodes CASSLEGADTDTQYF.

V and J are TRBV11-2 and TRBJ2-7, with D perhaps being TRBD1 or TRBD2 (5 bases each). Per the germline V gene, CDR1 is SGHAT and CDR2 is FQNNGV. Trimming shortened V by 2 bases and J by 3 bases, and 11 bases separated the two germline ends. This CDR3 is 14 amino acids long. CDR3 residues: CASSLYKGSYEQYV. CDR3 DNA: TGTGCCAGCAGCTTATATAAGGGGAGCTACGAGCAGTACGTC.

This clonotype was detected a few times. This chain connects TRBV5-1 to TRBJ2-3; 9 bases line up with TRBD2. Trimming at V came to 1 base and at J to 1 base, leaving 10 bases not matched to a gene. CDR3 length equals 18 residues. CDR1 is SGHRS and CDR2 is YFSETQ in the germline V gene. CDR3 sequence reads: CASSLCRAGGPCTDTQYF. The CDR3 region has the DNA TGCGCCAGCAGCTTGTGTCGGGCGGGAGGGCCTTGCACAGATACGCAGTATTTT.

V gene TRBV20-1 combines with J gene TRBJ2-5; perhaps D is TRBD1 or TRBD2 (5 bases each). The germline gives CDR1 DFQATT, CDR2 SNEGSKA (reference sequence). This CDR3 is built from 15 residues. The V and J ends lost 3 bases and 0 bases respectively, with 14 bases between them. The CDR3 DNA reads as TGCAGTGCTAGCAAAGGGACGGGGCACCAAGAGACCCAGTACTTC. It is translated as CSASKGTGHQETQYF.

This clonotype was counted ten times or more. The rearrangement uses TRBV10-3 and TRBJ2-5, with 7 bases fitting TRBD1. The ends lost 8 bases at V and 3 bases at J; junction bases unmatched: 12. This CDR3 is 15 amino acids long. The germline gives CDR1 ENHRY, CDR2 SYGVKD. CDR3 residues: CAIGDRDGVEETQYF. CDR3 in DNA: TGTGCCATCGGCGACAGGGACGGAGTTGAAGAGACCCAGTACTTC.

V usage is TRBV12-3 or TRBV12-4 and J usage is TRBJ2-1, with D unresolved. The V and J ends lost 1 base and 2 bases respectively, with 6 bases between them. The CDR3 has 14 residues. The CDR3 region is CASSLGEAYNEQFF. The CDR3 DNA reads TGTGCCAGCAGTTTAGGAGAAGCCTACAATGAGCAGTTCTTC.

This clonotype turned up a few times. The chain combines TRBV5-1 with TRBJ2-1; 7 bases are shared with TRBD2. The germline CDR1 and CDR2 sequences are SGHRS and YFSETQ. This CDR3 contains 16 residues. Trimming took 1 base from V and 5 from J; bases not matched to a gene: 9. The CDR3 reads CASSLYQVSGNNEQFF. CDR3 nucleotide sequence: TGCGCCAGCAGCTTGTATCAGGTCAGCGGGAACAATGAGCAGTTCTTC.

The gene calls are TRBV24-1 and TRBJ2-3; 8 nucleotides align to TRBD2. Germline lookup yields CDR1 KGHDR and CDR2 SFDVKD. Trimming at V came to 3 bases and at J to 0 bases, leaving 4 bases not matched to a gene. The CDR3 sequence is 16 residues long. This chain's CDR3 is CATSDISGESTDTQYF. CDR3 DNA sequence: TGTGCCACCAGTGATATTAGCGGGGAAAGCACAGATACGCAGTATTTT.